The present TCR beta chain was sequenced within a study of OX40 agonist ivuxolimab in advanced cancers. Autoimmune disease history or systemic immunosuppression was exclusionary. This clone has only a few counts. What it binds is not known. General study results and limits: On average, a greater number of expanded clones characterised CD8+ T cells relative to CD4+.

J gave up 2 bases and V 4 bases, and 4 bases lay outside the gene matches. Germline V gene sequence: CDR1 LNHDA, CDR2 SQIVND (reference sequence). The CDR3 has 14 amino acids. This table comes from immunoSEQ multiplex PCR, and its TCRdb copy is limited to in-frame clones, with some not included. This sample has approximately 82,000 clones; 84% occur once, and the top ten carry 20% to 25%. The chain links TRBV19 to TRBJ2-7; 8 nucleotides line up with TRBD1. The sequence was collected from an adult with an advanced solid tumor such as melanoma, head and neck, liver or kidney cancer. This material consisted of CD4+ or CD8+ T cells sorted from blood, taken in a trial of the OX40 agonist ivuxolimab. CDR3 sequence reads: CASSTRDRPYEQYF. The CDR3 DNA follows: TGTGCCAGTAGTACCAGGGACAGGCCCTACGAGCAGTACTTC.